The clone carrying this T cell receptor (beta chain) was detected many times. Antigen specificity is unknown. Trimming shortened V by 7 bases and J by 6 bases, and 16 bases separated the two germline ends. The CDR3 covers 13 residues. Germline lookup yields CDR1 DFQATT and CDR2 SNEGSKA (reference sequence). These data are taken from a study of response to subunit inactivated influenza vaccine. Overall study results and limits: Each seasonal influenza vaccination recruits few new T cells, the authors suggested.

MiXCR, applied by TCRdb to the RT-PCR reads, yields one record per CDR3 protein. Of about 780,000 distinct CDR3 sequences listed, approximately 18% were seen once; the top ten hold about 11%. The chain has TRBV20-1 and TRBJ1-5; D not certain. The receptor's source is a man in his fifties who received an inactivated influenza vaccine. The sequencing used PBMCs from blood, collected 5 to 6 days after vaccination. CDR3 nucleotides: TGCAGTGTAGGAGGTACGGTTTCTCAGCCCCAGCATTTT. It yields the protein CSVGGTVSQPQHF.